Here is one TCR beta chain with its context. Its specificity is unknown. Trimming took 4 bases from V and 15 from J, leaving 16 bases between them. This CDR3 contains 12 residues. Patients counted as stable if ophthalmopathy did not develop within 18 months. Clinicians diagnosed patients from clinical symptoms, serum thyroxine and TRAb, thyroid ultrasound and orbital computed tomography. The investigators amplified TCR beta CDR3 regions from RNA transcripts. HTBI primers were used for first-round RT-PCR of the TCR CDR3. Via MiXCR, TCRdb re-called the multiplex PCR reads, giving one row per CDR3 protein. The sample lists about 350,000 distinct CDR3 sequences, approximately 14% seen once, with 20% to 25% in the top ten. These data originate in a study of T cells in Graves' hyperthyroidism and ophthalmopathy. Study-level findings and limits: In the analysis, a 13 V-J model separated ophthalmopathy from stable hyperthyroidism. It was a median about 7.1 months before onset that the model predicted ophthalmopathy.

The source material was blood. This sequence was found in a woman aged 30 to 39 with Graves' hyperthyroidism. This rearrangement joins TRBV12-3 or TRBV12-4 to TRBJ2-1, with a weak D call TRBD1 (5 bases). Here the CDR3 reads CASSSELGAPFF. The DNA for the CDR3 is TGTGCCAGCAGTTCTGAGCTAGGGGCTCCGTTCTTC.